A selection of T cell receptor beta chains follows, all from one sample in a study of CD8 T cells in ankylosing spondylitis. One entry per CDR3 protein results from TCRdb running MiXCR on the 5' RACE reads. The sample lists around 130,000 distinct CDR3 sequences, around 9.3% seen once, with 3% to 4% in the top ten. Sequencing input: blood, either unsorted or a sorted T cell fraction (not recorded which). Source of these receptors: a male donor with ankylosing spondylitis or in good health (not recorded which). Each CDR3 is given without its conserved first and last residue. Each record gives: D gene, V gene, J gene, CDR3 protein. The D gene is left open where the match is weak.

D: .; V: TRBV6-1; J: TRBJ2-7; CDR3: ASSEDYEQY
D: .; V: TRBV30; J: TRBJ1-1; CDR3: AWSSTTGTTNTEAF
D: .; V: TRBV5-1; J: TRBJ2-7; CDR3: ASRGLYEQY
D: TRBD1; V: TRBV4-1; J: TRBJ2-7; CDR3: ASSQEGTGPIYEQY
D: .; V: TRBV27; J: TRBJ1-1; CDR3: ASSLFGGPNTEAF
D: .; V: TRBV5-5; J: TRBJ1-4; CDR3: ASSLVASVNEKLF
D: .; V: TRBV18; J: TRBJ2-2; CDR3: ASSQDSPPGELF
D: .; V: TRBV20-1; J: TRBJ1-1; CDR3: SASLTGSTEAF
D: .; V: TRBV30; J: TRBJ1-1; CDR3: AWKRTAMNTEAF
D: .; V: TRBV6-4; J: TRBJ2-1; CDR3: ASSDSPPGGNEQF
D: TRBD2; V: TRBV5-1; J: TRBJ2-1; CDR3: ASSLAPGLALGNNEQF
D: .; V: TRBV20-1; J: TRBJ2-5; CDR3: SARDNPQGWTRGQETQY
D: TRBD2; V: TRBV6-5; J: TRBJ2-7; CDR3: ASSYSMGDYSYEQY
D: TRBD2; V: TRBV11-2; J: TRBJ2-5; CDR3: ASSLGGLASGSGETQY
D: TRBD1; V: TRBV27; J: TRBJ1-5; CDR3: ASSPSTGGFRNQPQH
D: .; V: TRBV20-1; J: TRBJ2-2; CDR3: SAREKRRNTGELF
D: TRBD1; V: TRBV30; J: TRBJ1-4; CDR3: AWTGGANEKLF
D: .; V: TRBV5-1; J: TRBJ2-4; CDR3: ASSLEEGILAKNIQY
D: .; V: TRBV5-1; J: TRBJ1-1; CDR3: ASSGPGVATEAF
D: .; V: TRBV13; J: TRBJ2-2; CDR3: ASSPVGTGNTGELF
D: .; V: TRBV20-1; J: TRBJ2-1; CDR3: SASESWDYNEQF
D: TRBD1; V: TRBV2; J: TRBJ2-7; CDR3: ASSGGQTNYEQY
D: TRBD2; V: TRBV5-1; J: TRBJ2-3; CDR3: ASSLLAGGTDTQY
D: TRBD2; V: TRBV4-2; J: TRBJ2-1; CDR3: ASSPHGTSGSNEQF
D: TRBD1; V: TRBV6-6; J: TRBJ2-1; CDR3: ASHVYRGGQF
D: .; V: TRBV27; J: TRBJ1-6; CDR3: ASSLLGGSSYNSPLH
D: TRBD1; V: TRBV7-7; J: TRBJ2-3; CDR3: ASSRGQGTDTQY
D: .; V: TRBV18; J: TRBJ2-2; CDR3: ASSEGYTGELF
D: .; V: TRBV5-1; J: TRBJ2-1; CDR3: ASSLAIGYYNEQF
D: .; V: TRBV6-5; J: TRBJ2-5; CDR3: ASSYSSVAIGETQY
D: TRBD2; V: TRBV27; J: TRBJ2-2; CDR3: ASSLRGTSLHTGELF
D: .; V: TRBV19; J: TRBJ1-2; CDR3: ASSTLGGNNYGYT
D: TRBD1; V: TRBV6-1; J: TRBJ1-5; CDR3: ASRRQGNSNQPQH
D: TRBD2; V: TRBV28; J: TRBJ2-1; CDR3: ASSSGGPSSYNEQF
D: .; V: TRBV6-2/TRBV6-3; J: TRBJ2-4; CDR3: ASRGTGGNIQY
D: TRBD2; V: TRBV29-1; J: TRBJ2-5; CDR3: SVGLEETQY
D: TRBD2; V: TRBV29-1; J: TRBJ2-1; CDR3: SGGRDNEQF
D: .; V: TRBV20-1; J: TRBJ2-4; CDR3: SASPGPGAKNIQY
D: TRBD1; V: TRBV5-6; J: TRBJ1-6; CDR3: ASSLGQGVKNSPLH
D: .; V: TRBV14; J: TRBJ2-3; CDR3: ASSHSGSPTDTQY
D: .; V: TRBV18; J: TRBJ1-1; CDR3: ASSPAVGNTEAF
D: .; V: TRBV15; J: TRBJ2-1; CDR3: ATSRDLAGEQF
D: .; V: TRBV5-1; J: TRBJ2-7; CDR3: ASSRDAISYEQY
D: .; V: TRBV12-3/TRBV12-4; J: TRBJ1-6; CDR3: ASSSQSSYNSPLH
D: TRBD2; V: TRBV20-1; J: TRBJ2-7; CDR3: SARLAGVREQY
D: TRBD2; V: TRBV29-1; J: TRBJ2-1; CDR3: SGGTSGIDEQF
D: .; V: TRBV29-1; J: TRBJ2-7; CDR3: SVRGLLGYEQY
D: .; V: TRBV28; J: TRBJ2-7; CDR3: ASSLENRARGLVVHEQY
D: TRBD2; V: TRBV20-1; J: TRBJ2-2; CDR3: SAIAGGGFTGELF
D: .; V: TRBV5-1; J: TRBJ2-1; CDR3: ASSLVSSRSSYNEQF
D: TRBD1; V: TRBV2; J: TRBJ2-1; CDR3: ASDRATHYSNEQF
D: .; V: TRBV29-1; J: TRBJ2-7; CDR3: SVGVEFVRY
D: .; V: TRBV24-1; J: TRBJ2-1; CDR3: ATSADTLSYNEQF
D: .; V: TRBV20-1; J: TRBJ2-4; CDR3: SAPVAKNIQY
D: TRBD1; V: TRBV4-2; J: TRBJ2-3; CDR3: ASSQTAGTGNTDTQY
D: TRBD2; V: TRBV20-1; J: TRBJ2-1; CDR3: SVLIPGLVNEQF